What follows are 14 T cell receptor beta chains derived from one specimen sequenced in a study of T-cell reconstitution after alpha-beta-depleted transplantation in children. Preparing the TCRbeta library involved the use of unique molecular identifiers. TCRdb recomputed calls from the PCR reads with MiXCR, one row per CDR3 protein. The repertoire holds 200,000 to 250,000 distinct CDR3 sequences, with 12% as singletons. Sequenced here: PBMCs from the stem cell graft donor, sampled from the stem cell graft. The receptors come from a human donor who donated a stem cell graft to a child with acute lymphoblastic leukemia.

There are many counts of this clonotype. CDR3 sequence reads: CASSWGRFYEQYF. CDR3 nucleotide sequence: TGTGCCAGCAGCTGGGGACGTTTCTACGAGCAGTACTTC. The rearrangement joins TRBV7-9 to TRBJ2-7; D may match TRBD1 or TRBD2 (5 bases each). Germline V lookup: CDR1 SEHNR, CDR2 FQNEAQ (reference sequence). The length of the CDR3 is 13 residues. The V end lost 4 bases, the J end lost 3 bases, and 10 bases lay between the germline ends. The complete variable domain, with remaining parts taken from reference TRBV7-9 and TRBJ2-7, reads DTGVSQNPRHKITKRGQNVTFRCDPISEHNRLYWYRQTLGQGPEFLTYFQNEAQLEKSRLLSDRFSAERPKGSFSTLEIQRTEQGDSAMYLCASSWGRFYEQYFGPGTRLTVT.

Concerning this clonotype: A much larger clone differs by one base, so this may be a read error. The chain is built from TRBV24-1 and TRBJ2-1, with D hard to call. CDR1 KGHDR and CDR2 SFDVKD come from the germline V gene. The CDR3 sequence is 14 residues long. The ends were cut back, 7 bases at V and 0 bases at J, with 9 bases in the middle. The CDR3 loop is CATSAMHSYNEQFF. The CDR3 nucleotides are TGTGCCACCAGCGCGATGCACTCCTACAATGAGCAGTTCTTC.

The chain joins TRBV19 to TRBJ2-4; possibly TRBD2 for D (5 bases). Germline-derived CDR1 and CDR2 are LNHDA and SQIVND (reference sequence). The CDR3 is made up of 15 amino acids. V lost 6 bases to trimming and J lost 0 bases, with 12 bases between them. The CDR3 nucleotides are TGTGCCAGTAGCTTTGAGGGATTAGCCAAAAACATTCAGTACTTC. Translation gives CASSFEGLAKNIQYF.

This clonotype showed up many times. The rearrangement joins TRBV15 to TRBJ2-7; no definite D call. Trimming took off 0 bases at V and 4 bases at J, with 7 bases between the two ends. The CDR3 sequence is 13 residues long. CDR1 is LNHNV, CDR2 YYDKDF, per germline (reference sequence). CDR3 DNA sequence: TGTGCCACCAGCAGAGATTTGAATTACGAGCAGTACTTC. It yields the protein CATSRDLNYEQYF.

There are many counts of this clonotype. This CDR3 reads CSGAAGGQETQYF. In DNA, the CDR3 is TGCAGCGGGGCTGCGGGGGGCCAAGAGACCCAGTACTTC. The rearrangement links TRBV29-1 to TRBJ2-5; TRBD2 matches 8 bases. V shed 7 bases and J 1 base; nucleotides not matched to a gene: 5. This CDR3 is built from 13 residues. Germline V gives CDR1 SQVTM, CDR2 ANQGSEA.

This clonotype was observed many times. The chain employs TRBV18 and TRBJ2-3; 10 bases align to TRBD1. Germline values: CDR1 KGHSH, CDR2 LQKENI. This CDR3 contains 16 residues. With 4 bases clipped from V and 4 bases from J, the junction kept 8 bases outside the gene matches. The CDR3 loop reads CASSQPRDRGADTQYF. CDR3 coding DNA: TGTGCCAGCTCACAACCAAGGGACAGGGGTGCAGATACGCAGTATTTT.

This clonotype was seen repeatedly, ten times or more. V and J are TRBV27 and TRBJ2-7; TRBD2 matches at 8 bases. J gave up 6 bases and V 5 bases, and 12 bases lay outside the gene matches. Per the germline V gene, CDR1 is MNHEY and CDR2 is SMNVEV (reference sequence). This CDR3 comprises 15 residues. The CDR3 loop is CASSPSGGMFGEQYF. In DNA form, the CDR3 reads TGTGCCAGCAGTCCCTCGGGGGGGATGTTCGGCGAGCAGTACTTC.

This clonotype turned up a few times. This chain uses TRBV5-1 with TRBJ1-5, with D unresolved. V gave up 2 bases and J gave up 0 bases, with 15 bases separating them. Germline V CDR1 and CDR2: SGHRS, YFSETQ. The CDR3 has 17 residues. DNA for the CDR3: TGCGCCAGCAGCTTAAACGACCGCTCTGATAGCAATCAGCCCCAGCATTTT. This sequence encodes CASSLNDRSDSNQPQHF.

Many counts were recorded for this clonotype. This rearrangement joins TRBV27 to TRBJ2-1, with a possible D match to TRBD1 (7 bases). The CDR3 is made up of 14 amino acids. V dropped 5 bases and J dropped 4 bases, with 12 bases sitting between them. Germline V gene sequence: CDR1 MNHEY, CDR2 SMNVEV (reference sequence). CDR3 in amino acids: CASSGRGAYNEQFF. The CDR3 DNA sequence: TGTGCCAGCAGTGGCAGGGGGGCTTACAATGAGCAGTTCTTC.

The chain links TRBV11-2 to TRBJ2-5; 9 nucleotides align to TRBD2. This CDR3 comprises 14 residues. V was pared by 5 bases and J by 5 bases, with 6 bases of the junction left unmatched. Germline V gene data show CDR1 as SGHAT and CDR2 as FQNNGV. CDR3 nucleotide sequence: TGTGCCAGCAGCCTTAGCGGGAGAGCGGAGACCCAGTACTTC. This encodes CASSLSGRAETQYF.

This clonotype came up many times. The chain combines TRBV4-3 with TRBJ2-3, with D unclear. V lost 3 bases and J lost 3, with 7 bases in between. The CDR3 contains 13 residues. Per the germline V gene, CDR1 is LGHNA and CDR2 is YSLEER. CDR3 coding DNA: TGCGCCAGCAGCCAGGGAAGGACAGATACGCAGTATTTT. It yields the protein CASSQGRTDTQYF.

The chain has TRBV20-1 and TRBJ2-1; D remains unclear. The CDR3 runs 17 residues. V shed 3 bases and J shed 10 bases, with 28 bases lying between them. Germline V gene data show CDR1 as DFQATT and CDR2 as SNEGSKA (reference sequence). In DNA, the CDR3 is TGCAGTGCTAGTGACCGAGGAGACTCCTCTCTCCGCCACGAGCAGTTCTTC. It is translated as CSASDRGDSSLRHEQFF.

The sample holds many counts of this clonotype. The rearrangement links TRBV5-6 to TRBJ2-2; possibly TRBD2 for D (6 bases). Per the germline V gene, CDR1 is SGHDT and CDR2 is YYEEEE. The CDR3 covers 14 residues. V was pared by 7 bases and J by 3 bases, with 13 bases between. CDR3 region: CASGGTRHTGELFF. The CDR3, as DNA: TGTGCCAGCGGAGGGACGAGGCACACCGGGGAGCTGTTTTTT.

This clonotype was detected many times. V usage is TRBV2 and J usage is TRBJ2-1, with D perhaps matching TRBD2 (6 bases). V was clipped by 3 bases and J by 5 bases, with 14 bases between them. The CDR3 consists of 15 residues. Germline values: CDR1 SNHLY, CDR2 FYNNEI. As DNA, the CDR3 is TGTGCCAGCAGTGAGGACTACCGAAAGGACAATGAGCAGTTCTTC. This translates into CASSEDYRKDNEQFF.